These 5 T cell receptor beta chains were sequenced from one sample in a study of blood T cell repertoires in COVID-19. Sequencing was performed with immunoSEQ multiplex PCR; in TCRdb, only in-frame clones are kept and a portion is missing. The data contain a few hundred thousand clones, 85% to 90% of them singletons. Sequencing was performed on peripheral blood. The receptors were sampled from a man between 60 and 75 years old with acute or convalescent COVID-19.

The V call is TRBV6-5, the J call TRBJ1-2; D might be TRBD1 (6 bases). CDR1 is MNHEY, CDR2 SVGAGI, per germline. CDR3 length: 14 residues. Trimming left V 2 bases short and J 6 bases short, with 13 bases between. The DNA for the CDR3 is TGTGCCAGCAGTTACCTACAGGGTATTGATGGCTACACCTTC. It yields the protein CASSYLQGIDGYTF.

The rearrangement uses TRBV5-8 and TRBJ2-2, with D uncertain. V was trimmed by 6 bases and J by 0 bases, leaving 9 bases between them. Germline V gene lookup returns CDR1 SGHTS and CDR2 YDEGEE. This CDR3 has 14 residues. The CDR3 loop is CASTRRANTGELFF. As DNA, the CDR3 is TGTGCCAGCACCCGACGGGCGAACACCGGGGAGCTGTTTTTT.

In its sample, this clone was seen a few times. V is TRBV7-2 and J is TRBJ1-5; TRBD1 might be the D (6 bases). With 2 bases removed from V and 4 bases from J, the gap between germline ends came to 21 bases. The germline V gene encodes CDR1 SGHTA and CDR2 FQGNSA. The CDR3 has 18 residues. The CDR3 spells CASSLMPPGAGSNQPQHF. The CDR3 nucleotides are TGTGCCAGCAGCTTAATGCCACCAGGGGCAGGCTCAAATCAGCCCCAGCATTTT.

On this clone: This same CDR3 is encoded by further DNA sequences in the sample. The CDR3 here is CASSQGRVSNQPQHF. CDR3 DNA: TGTGCCAGCAGCCAGGGCAGGGTAAGCAATCAGCCCCAGCATTTT. J is TRBJ1-5 and V is TRBV3-1 (or the pseudogene TRBV3-2); weak D call: TRBD1 (5 bases). V was cut by 3 bases and J by 1 base, with 10 bases left in between. The germline gives CDR1 LGHDT, CDR2 YNNKEL (reference sequence). This CDR3 has 15 amino acids.

CDR3 region: CASIRGGADNEQFF. In DNA, the CDR3 is TGTGCCAGCATACGGGGGGGGGCGGACAATGAGCAGTTCTTC. The chain carries TRBV28 and TRBJ2-1, with 8 bases lining up with TRBD2. CDR1 MDHEN and CDR2 SYDVKM come from the germline V gene. The V and J ends lost 7 bases and 5 bases, in that order; junction bases with no gene match: 7. This CDR3 has 14 amino acids.